This T cell receptor beta chain was sequenced during a study of Ad26.COV2.S vaccination and SARS-CoV-2 variants. Study-wide context: Intramuscular Ad26.COV2.S at 5x10^10 or 1x10^11 viral particles.

Study observations and caveats: Vaccinated individuals (as opposed to placebo recipients) had higher spike-specific TCR breadth.

With respect to this clone: What it binds is unknown.

Treatment described: around 19 received Ad26.COV2.S at low or high dose, single or two shots; about 5 received placebo; per-sample allocation not given. Day 63 after the first injection of vaccine or placebo was the sampling time. It was an adult aged 18-55 years in Boston who was the donor. Trimming pared 2 bases from V and 3 bases from J, leaving 10 bases between. This CDR3 spans 15 amino acids. Germline lookup yields CDR1 MNHEY and CDR2 SVGEGT. Assay: immunoSEQ multiplex PCR; the TCRdb copy retains only in-frame clones and omits some. The profile shows 400,000 or so clones, roughly nine tenths of them singletons.

Source: peripheral blood, taken in a trial of Ad26.COV2.S vaccine versus placebo. This chain uses TRBV6-2 or TRBV6-3 with TRBJ1-4; D gene uncertain. This receptor was taken from a person between 18 and 65 years old who received the Ad26.COV2.S COVID-19 vaccine or a placebo. DNA of the CDR3: TGTGCCAGCAGTTACGGCGGGATTCCTAATGAAAAACTGTTTTTT. It yields the protein CASSYGGIPNEKLFF.